This T cell receptor (beta chain) was observed in a study of hypomethylating agent response in myelodysplastic syndrome. Study in general: Either azacitidine (about 70% of the 11) or decitabine (3 of 11) was given. Mean age was about 78 +/- 6.2 years; diploid cytogenetics predominated. The study's findings and limits: Across all patients and within response groups, hypomethylating treatment left richness, diversity and clonality without significant change.

Original data processing: Approximately 1.8% of fewer than 200,000 clonotypes matched previously reported viral-epitope-specific VDJdb entries. The data were produced by immunoSEQ multiplex PCR, yet TCRdb's version contains in-frame clones alone and is incomplete. V, J and clone size derive from that table, while D and trimming were established from the DNA sequence. The top ten hold approximately 16% of the sample, which has about 7,200 clones, around 90% seen once. With respect to this clone: Its antigen is as yet unknown.

The sequencing here drew on bone marrow, taken before or after starting hypomethylating agent treatment for myelodysplastic syndrome (not recorded which). The receptor was derived from a human donor with myelodysplastic syndrome.

Written as DNA, the CDR3 is TGCGCCAGCAGCTTCGCTTTTGGGGCGGGGGCTACCCTAGATACGCAGTATTTT. Its protein is CASSFAFGAGATLDTQYF. The chain is built from TRBV5-1 and TRBJ2-3; D is perhaps TRBD2 (7 bases). The CDR3 covers 18 residues. Germline values: CDR1 SGHRS, CDR2 YFSETQ. V lost 2 bases and J 5 bases, leaving 24 bases between the germline ends.